The next 18 T cell receptor beta chains were all read from a single sample in a study of T cells expressing NK-cell markers. TCRdb reprocessed the 5' RACE reads, keeping one entry per CDR3 protein, no DNA. The table lists 300,000 to 500,000 distinct CDR3 sequences, with approximately 12% in the top ten. Sequences were obtained from blood T cells: a sorted CD56 or NKG2C T cell subset, CD4+ or CD8+ T cells, or bulk PBMC T cells (not recorded which). All receptors derive from a woman aged 50 to 60 in good health.

V gene TRBV5-1 combines with J gene TRBJ2-5; no DNA is available, so the TRBD1 call from TCRdb remains unchecked. Germline V gene sequence: CDR1 SGHRS, CDR2 YFSETQ. This CDR3 is 12 amino acids long. The CDR3 here is CASRGQVETQYF.

This chain connects TRBV5-1 to TRBJ1-2. The CDR3 consists of 12 residues. Germline V CDR1 and CDR2: SGHRS, YFSETQ. This CDR3 reads CASSLSGGAVTF.

The chain recombines TRBV4-1 with TRBJ2-3; the D call from TCRdb, TRBD2, cannot be confirmed without DNA. CDR3 size: 18 residues. The V gene's germline CDR1 is MGHRA and CDR2 YSYEKL. The CDR3 is CASSQGESNWGGTDTQYF.

This chain uses TRBV20-1 with TRBJ2-5; the TCRdb call, TRBD1, lacks DNA for checking. Germline-derived CDR1 and CDR2 are DFQATT and SNEGSKA (reference sequence). The CDR3 loop spans 14 amino acids. The CDR3 loop is CSAQVDRGEETQYF.

The chain couples TRBV19 to TRBJ2-2; without DNA, the TCRdb call of TRBD1 cannot be checked. There are 15 residues in the CDR3. Germline V gene sequence: CDR1 LNHDA, CDR2 SQIVND (reference sequence). CDR3 loop: CASSRGTGYSGELFF.

CDR3 sequence reads: CASSLGSGRAAEQFF. V and J are TRBV5-1 and TRBJ2-1; the TRBD2 assignment by TCRdb is unverifiable without DNA. This CDR3 comprises 15 residues. Germline V gene sequence: CDR1 SGHRS, CDR2 YFSETQ.

The chain couples TRBV3-1 to TRBJ2-5; TCRdb selects TRBD2, and the lack of DNA leaves this call unchecked. The CDR3 is made up of 14 amino acids. CDR1 and CDR2 from the germline V gene are LGHDT and YNNKEL (reference sequence). CDR3 in amino acids: CASSHVTGAETQYF.

The chain employs TRBV7-2 and TRBJ1-2; TCRdb's D gene call, TRBD1, goes unchecked for lack of DNA. This CDR3 is 17 amino acids long. Germline V CDR1 and CDR2: SGHTA, FQGNSA. The CDR3 protein is CASSLGSTQGILGGYTF.

V is TRBV20-1 and J is TRBJ2-3; no DNA is available, so the TRBD2 call from TCRdb remains unchecked. The CDR3 runs 15 residues. Per the germline V gene, CDR1 is DFQATT and CDR2 is SNEGSKA (reference sequence). The CDR3 sequence: CSARLAGILTDTQYF.

The V and J genes are TRBV10-1 and TRBJ2-7. This CDR3 spans 12 amino acids. Germline CDR1 and CDR2: WNHNN and SYGVQD (reference sequence). The CDR3 spells CASSDGAYEQYF.

The chain combines TRBV12-3 or TRBV12-4 with TRBJ2-7. This CDR3 contains 13 residues. The CDR3 reads CASSKGGPYEQYF.

This chain joins TRBV28 and TRBJ2-3; TCRdb lists TRBD2, though no DNA is available to test this call. Looked up from germline, CDR1 is MDHEN and CDR2 is SYDVKM. This CDR3 contains 14 residues. CDR3 amino acids: CASGGAGRAATQYF.

CDR3 sequence: CASSKRDREETQYF. The V and J genes are TRBV28 and TRBJ2-5; TCRdb returns TRBD1, unconfirmable since there is no DNA. Per germline, CDR1 MDHEN and CDR2 SYDVKM. The length of the CDR3 is 14 residues.

The CDR3 loop is CASSPSGGQGDTQYF. V gene TRBV9 combines with J gene TRBJ2-3; absent DNA, TCRdb's TRBD2 call cannot be checked. This CDR3 is 15 amino acids long. Germline CDR1 is SGDLS and CDR2 is YYNGEE.

This chain joins TRBV29-1 and TRBJ1-2; with no DNA, the TCRdb D assignment of TRBD1 cannot be verified. Germline assignment: CDR1 SQVTM and CDR2 ANQGSEA. The CDR3 length is 13 residues. The CDR3 loop is CSVADRSNYGYTF.

The chain is built from TRBV20-1 and TRBJ2-5; there is no DNA to check the TCRdb D call of TRBD2. The CDR3 consists of 13 residues. Per germline, CDR1 DFQATT and CDR2 SNEGSKA (reference sequence). CDR3 residues: CSARDPRGQTQYF.

The chain has TRBV13 and TRBJ2-1. Germline V gene sequence: CDR1 PRHDT, CDR2 FYEKMQ (reference sequence). CDR3 size: 11 residues. The CDR3 loop is CASSSYSEQFF.

The genes are TRBV24-1 and TRBJ2-1; lacking DNA, the TRBD1 call made by TCRdb goes unchecked. The CDR3 runs to 17 residues. Germline loops: CDR1 KGHDR, CDR2 SFDVKD. Here the CDR3 reads CATSDSGGTGDYNEQFF.